The entry that follows covers one TCR beta chain sequence. Clones were sequenced by immunoSEQ multiplex PCR, and TCRdb holds only the in-frame ones, with some missing. The table includes some 30,000 clones, more than 65% detected once. This specimen comes from a study of sequential checkpoint blockade in melanoma. The treatment denotes: randomized to nivolumab then ipilimumab (arm A) or the reverse (arm B). The V and J ends lost 8 bases and 0 bases respectively, with 10 bases between them. Germline loops: CDR1 LNHNV, CDR2 YYDKDF (reference sequence). CDR3 length: 14 residues. This sequence originates from a human donor with melanoma. The sample was CD8+ T cells sorted from blood (inferred from file names), taken from a patient given nivolumab and ipilimumab in sequence. The chain is built from TRBV15 and TRBJ2-2; D is undetermined. This chain's CDR3 is CATLPTANTGELFF. CDR3 nucleotide sequence: TGTGCCACCCTCCCTACTGCGAACACCGGGGAGCTGTTTTTT.